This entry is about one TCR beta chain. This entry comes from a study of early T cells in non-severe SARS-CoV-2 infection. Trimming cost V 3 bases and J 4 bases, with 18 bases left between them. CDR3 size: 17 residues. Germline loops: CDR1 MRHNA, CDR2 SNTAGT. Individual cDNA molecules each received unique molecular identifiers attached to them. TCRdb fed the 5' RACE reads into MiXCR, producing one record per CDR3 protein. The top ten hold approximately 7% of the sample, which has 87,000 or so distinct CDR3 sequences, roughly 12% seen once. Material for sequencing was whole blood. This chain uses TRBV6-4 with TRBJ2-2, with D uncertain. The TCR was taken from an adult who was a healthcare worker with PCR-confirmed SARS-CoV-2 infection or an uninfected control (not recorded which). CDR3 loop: CASSDKFFDRGTGELFF. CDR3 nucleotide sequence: TGTGCCAGCAGTGATAAATTTTTTGACCGCGGCACCGGGGAGCTGTTTTTT.